This T cell receptor (beta chain) was retrieved from a study of control samples from healthy donors and cancer patients. Germline V lookup: CDR1 KGHDR, CDR2 SFDVKD. The V gene lost 3 bases and the J gene lost 9 bases, with 19 bases spanning the gap. The CDR3 totals 15 residues. Data came from immunoSEQ multiplex PCR; TCRdb stores just in-frame clones and leaves some out. This sample has 80,000 to 100,000 clones, with over 85% found just once. Sequenced sample: blood. The V gene is TRBV24-1, the J gene TRBJ1-2; the D gene is possibly TRBD1 (6 bases). The TCR originated in a human donor in good health. The donor label of this sample is uncertain. The CDR3 sequence is CATSDPVGTTTSYTF. CDR3 in DNA: TGTGCCACCAGTGATCCCGTCGGGACAACAACCAGCTACACCTTC.